This T cell receptor beta chain stems from a study of T cell responses to AZD1222 COVID-19 vaccine. Clones were read by immunoSEQ multiplex PCR, and TCRdb kept only the in-frame ones, dropping some. This sample has almost 70,000 clones; 83% occur once, and the top ten carry about 23%. General study findings and limits: Unmutated variant regions are reportedly the target of nearly half of TCRs that are spike-specific. Sampling that yielded the repertoires occurred only after the peak T cell response.

The analysis combined second doses at about 4 or about 12 weeks. V was cut by 2 bases and J by 9 bases, with 23 bases left in between. Germline values: CDR1 MRHNA, CDR2 SNTAGT. The CDR3 is made up of 17 amino acids. With regard to this clone: Its antigen is not identified.

The chain joins TRBV6-4 to TRBJ1-5; no definite D call. The material was peripheral blood, obtained 28 days after the second AZD1222 dose. The sequence was obtained from an adult who received the AZD1222 COVID-19 vaccine. The CDR3 is CASSDPTKVPVFRPQHF. As DNA, the CDR3 is TGTGCCAGCAGTGACCCGACTAAAGTACCGGTTTTCAGGCCCCAGCATTTT.